These 16 T cell receptor beta chains were sequenced from one sample in a study of cytomegalovirus exposure and HLA in healthy donors (dated by TCRdb to about 2017). The receptor library was made with the immunoSEQ multiplex PCR assay. The multiplex PCR relied on a mix of 60 forward primers for TCR Vbeta segments and 13 reverse primers for TCR Jbeta segments. Imported from immuneACCESS, the table was reduced by TCRdb to in-frame sequences with V and J called. These copies leave out some clones; in studies compared against another copy, an unresolved V gene accounts for under half, and the cause of the remainder is not known. Present in this sample are approximately 210,000 clones, about three quarters of which were seen just once. The biggest ten clones account for approximately 1.1% of the sample. Sequencing was carried out using PBMCs. The receptors shown here come from a woman aged 40 to 55 in good health and CMV-seronegative.

This clone was observed a few times. The chain couples TRBV7-3 to TRBJ2-5; 8 bases line up with TRBD2. The J call may not be correct, given that the DNA end is closer to TRBJ2-7. Germline CDR1 reads SGHTA; CDR2 reads FQGTGA. The CDR3 extends over 15 amino acids. CDR3 region: CASSLIAAGDYEQYF. DNA for the CDR3: TGTGCCAGCAGCTTAATCGCAGCGGGAGACTACGAGCAGTACTTC.

The rearrangement links TRBV10-1 to TRBJ1-3; unclear D gene. This CDR3 spans 13 amino acids. The V gene's germline CDR1 is WNHNN and CDR2 SYGVQD (reference sequence). Between the trimmed V and J ends, which lost 3 bases and 1 base, there was a span of 4 bases. The CDR3 coding sequence is TGCGCCAGCAGTGATCAGTCTGGAAACACCATATATTTT. Encoded protein: CASSDQSGNTIYF.

This CDR3 reads CASSMDRANYGYTF. Written as DNA, the CDR3 is TGTGCCAGTAGTATGGACAGAGCTAACTATGGCTACACCTTC. V is TRBV19 and J is TRBJ1-2, with D maybe TRBD1 (6 bases). Trimming stripped 3 bases from V and 0 bases from J, with 8 bases between. The CDR3 runs to 14 residues. Germline V gives CDR1 LNHDA, CDR2 SQIVND (reference sequence).

The chain combines TRBV12-1 with TRBJ2-6; whether TRBD2, the table's D call, matches the DNA was not checked. TRBV12-1 is a listed pseudogene. The CDR3 contains 17 residues. CDR3 in amino acids: CASSLRDGSGGANVLTF. The CDR3 nucleotides are TGTGCCAGCAGCTTACGAGACGGTTCGGGAGGGGCCAACGTCCTGACTTTC.

This clone occurred a few times. The chain recombines TRBV7-6 with TRBJ1-5; D is undetermined. Germline V gene sequence: CDR1 SGHVS, CDR2 FNYEAQ. V was shortened by 6 bases and J by 5 bases, with 23 bases between the two germline ends. The CDR3 covers 17 residues. The CDR3 DNA reads as TGTGCCAGCAGTCCGGAGGTGGGAGCCAGCCGTTATCAGCCCCAGCATTTT. Translating it yields CASSPEVGASRYQPQHF.

V is TRBV28 and J is TRBJ1-5; D might be TRBD1 (6 bases). From germline, CDR1 is MDHEN and CDR2 SYDVKM. V lost 6 bases to trimming and J lost 2 bases, with 14 bases between them. The CDR3 is 15 residues long. The CDR3 is CASSRGGTGNQPQHF. The CDR3 coding sequence is TGTGCCAGCAGCCGAGGGGGTACGGGCAATCAGCCCCAGCATTTT.

The chain joins TRBV15 to TRBJ2-6; D might be TRBD1 (6 bases). Germline V gives CDR1 LNHNV, CDR2 YYDKDF (reference sequence). Trimming removed 0 bases from V and 2 bases from J, with 8 bases in between. The CDR3 runs 16 residues. This CDR3 is CATSRDPGAGANVLTF. CDR3 coding DNA: TGTGCCACCAGCAGAGATCCAGGGGCTGGGGCCAACGTCCTGACTTTC. The complete variable domain, with remaining parts taken from reference TRBV15 and TRBJ2-6, reads DAMVIQNPRYQVTQFGKPVTLSCSQTLNHNVMYWYQQKSSQAPKLLFHYYDKDFNNEADTPDNFQSRRPNTSFCFLDIRSPGLGDTAMYLCATSRDPGAGANVLTFGAGSRLTVL.

The chain employs TRBV6-5 and TRBJ2-3; the D gene is possibly TRBD2 (6 bases). The CDR3 extends over 13 amino acids. Germline loops: CDR1 MNHEY, CDR2 SVGAGI. The V end lost 7 bases, the J end lost 8 bases, and 16 bases lay between the germline ends. The CDR3 DNA follows: TGTGCCAGCACCTCGACTAGGGCGGGTACGCAGTATTTT. It yields the protein CASTSTRAGTQYF.

The V gene is TRBV19, the J gene TRBJ2-1; D not certain. V lost 3 bases and J 7 bases, leaving 13 bases between the germline ends. Germline values: CDR1 LNHDA, CDR2 SQIVND (reference sequence). The CDR3 has 14 residues. CDR3: CASSIGQLPNEQFF. CDR3 nucleotide sequence: TGTGCCAGTAGTATTGGGCAGCTGCCGAATGAGCAGTTCTTC.

The rearrangement links TRBV29-1 to TRBJ1-1, with D possibly matching TRBD1 (5 bases). The germline gives CDR1 SQVTM, CDR2 ANQGSEA. V lost 3 bases, J lost 0 bases, and 8 bases lay in between. The CDR3 sequence is 13 residues long. The CDR3 coding sequence is TGCAGCGTTGATGGGGACTTGAACACTGAAGCTTTCTTT. Protein sequence: CSVDGDLNTEAFF.

This chain links TRBV5-1 with TRBJ2-7; tentative D call: TRBD2 (7 bases). From germline, CDR1 is SGHRS and CDR2 YFSETQ. The germline V and J ends were trimmed by 2 bases and 6 bases, with 15 bases remaining between them. This CDR3 region has 14 residues. CDR3 coding DNA: TGCGCCAGCAGCTTTCAAGGGGGGGCGGGCGAGCAGTACGTC. The encoded protein is CASSFQGGAGEQYV.

The gene calls are TRBV12-5 and TRBJ2-1; TRBD2 matches 9 bases. The CDR3 totals 16 residues. Germline loops: CDR1 LGHNT, CDR2 FRNRAP. V lost 6 bases and J lost 9; bases outside the gene matches: 15. The CDR3 DNA is TGTGCTAGTGGCCGAGTGGGGACTAGCAGTAGTGGTGAGCAGTTCTTC. Translated, it gives CASGRVGTSSSGEQFF.

The genes are TRBV29-1 and TRBJ1-2; D is unclear. V lost 3 bases to trimming and J lost 3 bases, with 11 bases between them. Per germline, CDR1 SQVTM and CDR2 ANQGSEA. This CDR3 has 13 amino acids. The DNA for the CDR3 is TGCAGCGTTGAGTGGAGTACTGACTATGGCTACACCTTC. It specifies CSVEWSTDYGYTF.

The chain has TRBV7-2 and TRBJ1-1, with 7 nucleotides matching TRBD1. Germline CDR1 is SGHTA and CDR2 is FQGNSA. The CDR3 runs 13 residues. V trimming: 2 bases; J trimming: 7 bases; junction bases outside the gene matches: 4. The DNA of the CDR3 is TGTGCCAGCAGCTTACTGGACAGGTTTGAAGCTTTCTTT. Translated: CASSLLDRFEAFF.

This clone was counted a few times. This chain uses TRBV19 with TRBJ1-1; D is uncertain. Germline V gene lookup returns CDR1 LNHDA and CDR2 SQIVND (reference sequence). V was pared by 4 bases and J by 9 bases, with 18 bases between. This CDR3 spans 14 amino acids. CDR3 nucleotide sequence: TGTGCCAGTAGTACCACCCGAATTACAGAGCAAGCTTTCTTT. It encodes CASSTTRITEQAFF.

The chain couples TRBV30 to TRBJ2-1; D possibly corresponds to TRBD2 (5 bases). Per germline, CDR1 GTSNPN and CDR2 SVGIG (reference sequence). Trimming took 4 bases from V and 0 from J, leaving 13 bases between them. CDR3 length: 15 amino acids. DNA of the CDR3: TGTGCCTGGACCTTAAAGCGGAACTCCTACAATGAGCAGTTCTTC. This encodes CAWTLKRNSYNEQFF.